This T cell receptor (beta chain) derives from a study of T cells after yellow fever vaccination (dated by TCRdb to about 2019). Looking at the study overall: The SMART-Seq v4 Ultra Low Input RNA kit was used to prepare libraries from fractions with low cell numbers. Bulk TCR alpha and beta repertoires were sequenced longitudinally to track T-cell clones before and after primary and booster YFV17D yellow fever vaccination. Blood samples were taken at several timepoints before and after primary and secondary immunization, and bulk PBMC replicates and cell subsets were isolated. Two healthy male donors made up the cohort, one aged 18 to 29 years and the other aged 30 to 39 years.

Points the paper makes about the study in general: Because only a couple of donors were included in the study, the extent to which the findings can be generalized is limited. Most clones expanded after primary vaccination were re-detected after the booster (around 96% of CD4 and approximately 85% of CD8), suggesting broad memory maintenance. A small share of clonotypes was detected in both CD4 and CD8 compartments, with the overlap likely arising from convergent recombination. Compared with the primary T-cell response, the secondary T-cell response was weaker but faster, peaking on day 5 rather than day 15. Computational filtering was required because FACS-sorted repertoires could contain abundant contaminating clonotypes from the bulk population.

This clonotype turned up a few times. The antigen it binds to is not known. No much larger clone is present one base from it, and per-base qualities are unavailable. The sequencing machine was an Illumina NovaSeq 6000. TCR cDNA was made using 5'RACE template switching, a step that added a universal primer site and unique molecular identifiers. Priming of cDNA synthesis was performed from both the TCR alpha and TCR beta constant segments. Library amplification involved two PCR steps, and the second step added sample barcodes and sequencing adapters. Sequencing of libraries was done on Illumina HiSeq 2500 (2x100 bp) or NovaSeq (2x150 bp). From the authors' description of their analysis: Reads were demultiplexed and collapsed into UMI consensus sequences with MIGEC, and V(D)J alignment was performed with MiXCR. Vaccine-responding clonotypes were identified with edgeR using replicate PBMC samples, with FDR below 0.01 and a log2 fold change above 5 up to day 15 being required. Each bulk clonotype was labeled CD4 or CD8 based on which sequenced repertoire, CD4 or CD8, contained the clonotype at higher abundance. In-frame beta chains were kept once TCRdb had trimmed the public reads at Q25 with fastp and called clones with MiXCR. Each entry merges the rows of one CDR3 protein and shows their most common DNA and genes. The V and J calls were determined by TCRdb, not by the authors. For this sample there are 250,000 or so distinct CDR3 sequences; roughly 3.5% appear just once. Over 15% of the sample goes to the ten largest clones.

The germline V gene (reference sequence) gives CDR1 as DFQATT and CDR2 as SNEGSKA. The CDR3 sequence holds 15 residues, the cysteine and phenylalanine included. Just CDR3 DNA is preserved here, 45 bases in frame from base 1. The V and J ends are trimmed by 0 bases and 8 bases, leaving 14 bases between them. The treatment or condition label, as the study defines it: live attenuated yellow fever vaccine strain. Two biological replicates of bulk PBMCs were collected at each blood-draw timepoint. PBMCs were isolated from peripheral blood using a standard Ficoll-Paque protocol. RNA was extracted with TriZol from bulk PBMCs, CD4 and CD8 fractions, and dextramer-positive and dextramer-negative fractions.

The sequencing here drew on PBMCs, taken 15 days after the yellow fever booster vaccination. The sequence joins TRBV20-1 to TRBJ1-6; no confident D gene assignment can be made. The sequence was obtained from a young man who received the YFV17D yellow fever vaccine. DNA sequence: TGCAGTGCTAGAGATTGGGTAGTCAACCATTCACCCCTCCACTTT. Its product reads: CSARDWVVNHSPLHF.